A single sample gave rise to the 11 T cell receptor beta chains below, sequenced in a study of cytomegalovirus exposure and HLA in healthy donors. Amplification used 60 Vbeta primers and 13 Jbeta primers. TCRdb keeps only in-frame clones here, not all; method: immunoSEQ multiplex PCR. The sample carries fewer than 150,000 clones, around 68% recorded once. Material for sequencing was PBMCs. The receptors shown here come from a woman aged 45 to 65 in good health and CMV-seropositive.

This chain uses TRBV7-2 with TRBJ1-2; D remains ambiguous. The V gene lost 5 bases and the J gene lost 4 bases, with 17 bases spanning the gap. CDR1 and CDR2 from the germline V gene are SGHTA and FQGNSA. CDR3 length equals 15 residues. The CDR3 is CASSPGREVIYGYTF. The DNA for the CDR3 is TGTGCCAGCAGCCCGGGGAGGGAGGTTATCTATGGCTACACCTTC.

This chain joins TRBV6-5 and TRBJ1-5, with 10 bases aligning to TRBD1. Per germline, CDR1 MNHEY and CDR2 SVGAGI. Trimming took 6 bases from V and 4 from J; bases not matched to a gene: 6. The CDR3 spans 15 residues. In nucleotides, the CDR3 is TGTGCCAGCAGATCGACAGGGGGCTGGAATCAGCCCCAGCATTTT. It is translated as CASRSTGGWNQPQHF.

The DNA of the CDR3 is TGCGCCAGCAGCTTAAGGCCAGGGGGCGTAGATACGCAGTATTTT. Its translation: CASSLRPGGVDTQYF. The chain employs TRBV5-1 and TRBJ2-3, with TRBD1 matching 8 bases. Germline values: CDR1 SGHRS, CDR2 YFSETQ. The CDR3 has 15 residues. J was trimmed by 5 bases and V by 2 bases; bases with no gene match: 7.

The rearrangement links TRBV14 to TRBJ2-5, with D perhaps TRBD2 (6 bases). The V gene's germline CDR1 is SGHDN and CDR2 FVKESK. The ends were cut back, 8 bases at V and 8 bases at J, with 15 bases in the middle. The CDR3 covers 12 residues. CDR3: CASGGSSGTQYF. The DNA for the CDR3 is TGTGCCAGCGGGGGGTCTTCTGGTACCCAGTACTTC.

The CDR3, as DNA: TGTGCCAGCAGTGACGCGCGGTTCCTAAAGGAGCAGTACTTC. This translates into CASSDARFLKEQYF. This chain joins TRBV2 and TRBJ2-7; D unresolved. Germline V CDR1 and CDR2: SNHLY, FYNNEI. CDR3 length: 14 amino acids. Trimming pared 3 bases from V and 7 bases from J, leaving 16 bases between.

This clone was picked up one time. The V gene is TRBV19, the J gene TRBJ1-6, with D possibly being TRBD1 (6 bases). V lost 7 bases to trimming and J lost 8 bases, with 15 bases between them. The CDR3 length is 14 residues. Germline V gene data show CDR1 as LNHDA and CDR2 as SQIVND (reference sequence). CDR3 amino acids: CASTLARGYSPLHF. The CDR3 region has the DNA TGTGCCAGTACCTTGGCCAGGGGATATTCACCCCTCCACTTT.

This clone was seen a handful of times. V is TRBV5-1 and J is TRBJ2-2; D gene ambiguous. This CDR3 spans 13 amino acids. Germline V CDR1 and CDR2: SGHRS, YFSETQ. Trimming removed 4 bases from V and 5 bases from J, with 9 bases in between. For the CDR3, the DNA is TGCGCCAGCAGCAGTTTGACTACCGGGGAGCTGTTTTTT. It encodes CASSSLTTGELFF.

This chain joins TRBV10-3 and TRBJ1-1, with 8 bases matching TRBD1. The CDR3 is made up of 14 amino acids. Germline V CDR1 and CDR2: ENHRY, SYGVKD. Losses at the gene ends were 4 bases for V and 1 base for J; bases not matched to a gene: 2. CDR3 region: CAISGTGWNTEAFF. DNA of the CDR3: TGTGCCATCAGTGGGACAGGGTGGAACACTGAAGCTTTCTTT.

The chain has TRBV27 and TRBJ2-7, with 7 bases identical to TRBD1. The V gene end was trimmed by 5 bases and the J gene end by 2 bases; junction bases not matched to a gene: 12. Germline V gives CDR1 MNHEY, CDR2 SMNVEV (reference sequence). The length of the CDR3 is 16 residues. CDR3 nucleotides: TGTGCCAGCAGTCCCCCCCCGACAGGGATTGCCTACGAGCAGTACTTC. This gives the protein CASSPPPTGIAYEQYF.

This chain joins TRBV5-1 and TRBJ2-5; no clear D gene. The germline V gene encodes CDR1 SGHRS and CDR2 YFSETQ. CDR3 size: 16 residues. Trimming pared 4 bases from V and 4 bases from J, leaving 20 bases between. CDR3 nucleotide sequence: TGCGCCAGCAGCCCTCGGTCGTCTTCTCCCCGAGAGACCCAGTACTTC. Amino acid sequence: CASSPRSSSPRETQYF.

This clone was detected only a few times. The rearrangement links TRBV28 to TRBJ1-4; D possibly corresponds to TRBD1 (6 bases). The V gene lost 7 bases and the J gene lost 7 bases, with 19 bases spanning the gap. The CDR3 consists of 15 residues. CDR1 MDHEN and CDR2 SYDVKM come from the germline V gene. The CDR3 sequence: CASNRSGGRSEKLFF. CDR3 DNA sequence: TGTGCCAGCAATAGGAGTGGGGGCAGGAGTGAAAAACTGTTTTTT.